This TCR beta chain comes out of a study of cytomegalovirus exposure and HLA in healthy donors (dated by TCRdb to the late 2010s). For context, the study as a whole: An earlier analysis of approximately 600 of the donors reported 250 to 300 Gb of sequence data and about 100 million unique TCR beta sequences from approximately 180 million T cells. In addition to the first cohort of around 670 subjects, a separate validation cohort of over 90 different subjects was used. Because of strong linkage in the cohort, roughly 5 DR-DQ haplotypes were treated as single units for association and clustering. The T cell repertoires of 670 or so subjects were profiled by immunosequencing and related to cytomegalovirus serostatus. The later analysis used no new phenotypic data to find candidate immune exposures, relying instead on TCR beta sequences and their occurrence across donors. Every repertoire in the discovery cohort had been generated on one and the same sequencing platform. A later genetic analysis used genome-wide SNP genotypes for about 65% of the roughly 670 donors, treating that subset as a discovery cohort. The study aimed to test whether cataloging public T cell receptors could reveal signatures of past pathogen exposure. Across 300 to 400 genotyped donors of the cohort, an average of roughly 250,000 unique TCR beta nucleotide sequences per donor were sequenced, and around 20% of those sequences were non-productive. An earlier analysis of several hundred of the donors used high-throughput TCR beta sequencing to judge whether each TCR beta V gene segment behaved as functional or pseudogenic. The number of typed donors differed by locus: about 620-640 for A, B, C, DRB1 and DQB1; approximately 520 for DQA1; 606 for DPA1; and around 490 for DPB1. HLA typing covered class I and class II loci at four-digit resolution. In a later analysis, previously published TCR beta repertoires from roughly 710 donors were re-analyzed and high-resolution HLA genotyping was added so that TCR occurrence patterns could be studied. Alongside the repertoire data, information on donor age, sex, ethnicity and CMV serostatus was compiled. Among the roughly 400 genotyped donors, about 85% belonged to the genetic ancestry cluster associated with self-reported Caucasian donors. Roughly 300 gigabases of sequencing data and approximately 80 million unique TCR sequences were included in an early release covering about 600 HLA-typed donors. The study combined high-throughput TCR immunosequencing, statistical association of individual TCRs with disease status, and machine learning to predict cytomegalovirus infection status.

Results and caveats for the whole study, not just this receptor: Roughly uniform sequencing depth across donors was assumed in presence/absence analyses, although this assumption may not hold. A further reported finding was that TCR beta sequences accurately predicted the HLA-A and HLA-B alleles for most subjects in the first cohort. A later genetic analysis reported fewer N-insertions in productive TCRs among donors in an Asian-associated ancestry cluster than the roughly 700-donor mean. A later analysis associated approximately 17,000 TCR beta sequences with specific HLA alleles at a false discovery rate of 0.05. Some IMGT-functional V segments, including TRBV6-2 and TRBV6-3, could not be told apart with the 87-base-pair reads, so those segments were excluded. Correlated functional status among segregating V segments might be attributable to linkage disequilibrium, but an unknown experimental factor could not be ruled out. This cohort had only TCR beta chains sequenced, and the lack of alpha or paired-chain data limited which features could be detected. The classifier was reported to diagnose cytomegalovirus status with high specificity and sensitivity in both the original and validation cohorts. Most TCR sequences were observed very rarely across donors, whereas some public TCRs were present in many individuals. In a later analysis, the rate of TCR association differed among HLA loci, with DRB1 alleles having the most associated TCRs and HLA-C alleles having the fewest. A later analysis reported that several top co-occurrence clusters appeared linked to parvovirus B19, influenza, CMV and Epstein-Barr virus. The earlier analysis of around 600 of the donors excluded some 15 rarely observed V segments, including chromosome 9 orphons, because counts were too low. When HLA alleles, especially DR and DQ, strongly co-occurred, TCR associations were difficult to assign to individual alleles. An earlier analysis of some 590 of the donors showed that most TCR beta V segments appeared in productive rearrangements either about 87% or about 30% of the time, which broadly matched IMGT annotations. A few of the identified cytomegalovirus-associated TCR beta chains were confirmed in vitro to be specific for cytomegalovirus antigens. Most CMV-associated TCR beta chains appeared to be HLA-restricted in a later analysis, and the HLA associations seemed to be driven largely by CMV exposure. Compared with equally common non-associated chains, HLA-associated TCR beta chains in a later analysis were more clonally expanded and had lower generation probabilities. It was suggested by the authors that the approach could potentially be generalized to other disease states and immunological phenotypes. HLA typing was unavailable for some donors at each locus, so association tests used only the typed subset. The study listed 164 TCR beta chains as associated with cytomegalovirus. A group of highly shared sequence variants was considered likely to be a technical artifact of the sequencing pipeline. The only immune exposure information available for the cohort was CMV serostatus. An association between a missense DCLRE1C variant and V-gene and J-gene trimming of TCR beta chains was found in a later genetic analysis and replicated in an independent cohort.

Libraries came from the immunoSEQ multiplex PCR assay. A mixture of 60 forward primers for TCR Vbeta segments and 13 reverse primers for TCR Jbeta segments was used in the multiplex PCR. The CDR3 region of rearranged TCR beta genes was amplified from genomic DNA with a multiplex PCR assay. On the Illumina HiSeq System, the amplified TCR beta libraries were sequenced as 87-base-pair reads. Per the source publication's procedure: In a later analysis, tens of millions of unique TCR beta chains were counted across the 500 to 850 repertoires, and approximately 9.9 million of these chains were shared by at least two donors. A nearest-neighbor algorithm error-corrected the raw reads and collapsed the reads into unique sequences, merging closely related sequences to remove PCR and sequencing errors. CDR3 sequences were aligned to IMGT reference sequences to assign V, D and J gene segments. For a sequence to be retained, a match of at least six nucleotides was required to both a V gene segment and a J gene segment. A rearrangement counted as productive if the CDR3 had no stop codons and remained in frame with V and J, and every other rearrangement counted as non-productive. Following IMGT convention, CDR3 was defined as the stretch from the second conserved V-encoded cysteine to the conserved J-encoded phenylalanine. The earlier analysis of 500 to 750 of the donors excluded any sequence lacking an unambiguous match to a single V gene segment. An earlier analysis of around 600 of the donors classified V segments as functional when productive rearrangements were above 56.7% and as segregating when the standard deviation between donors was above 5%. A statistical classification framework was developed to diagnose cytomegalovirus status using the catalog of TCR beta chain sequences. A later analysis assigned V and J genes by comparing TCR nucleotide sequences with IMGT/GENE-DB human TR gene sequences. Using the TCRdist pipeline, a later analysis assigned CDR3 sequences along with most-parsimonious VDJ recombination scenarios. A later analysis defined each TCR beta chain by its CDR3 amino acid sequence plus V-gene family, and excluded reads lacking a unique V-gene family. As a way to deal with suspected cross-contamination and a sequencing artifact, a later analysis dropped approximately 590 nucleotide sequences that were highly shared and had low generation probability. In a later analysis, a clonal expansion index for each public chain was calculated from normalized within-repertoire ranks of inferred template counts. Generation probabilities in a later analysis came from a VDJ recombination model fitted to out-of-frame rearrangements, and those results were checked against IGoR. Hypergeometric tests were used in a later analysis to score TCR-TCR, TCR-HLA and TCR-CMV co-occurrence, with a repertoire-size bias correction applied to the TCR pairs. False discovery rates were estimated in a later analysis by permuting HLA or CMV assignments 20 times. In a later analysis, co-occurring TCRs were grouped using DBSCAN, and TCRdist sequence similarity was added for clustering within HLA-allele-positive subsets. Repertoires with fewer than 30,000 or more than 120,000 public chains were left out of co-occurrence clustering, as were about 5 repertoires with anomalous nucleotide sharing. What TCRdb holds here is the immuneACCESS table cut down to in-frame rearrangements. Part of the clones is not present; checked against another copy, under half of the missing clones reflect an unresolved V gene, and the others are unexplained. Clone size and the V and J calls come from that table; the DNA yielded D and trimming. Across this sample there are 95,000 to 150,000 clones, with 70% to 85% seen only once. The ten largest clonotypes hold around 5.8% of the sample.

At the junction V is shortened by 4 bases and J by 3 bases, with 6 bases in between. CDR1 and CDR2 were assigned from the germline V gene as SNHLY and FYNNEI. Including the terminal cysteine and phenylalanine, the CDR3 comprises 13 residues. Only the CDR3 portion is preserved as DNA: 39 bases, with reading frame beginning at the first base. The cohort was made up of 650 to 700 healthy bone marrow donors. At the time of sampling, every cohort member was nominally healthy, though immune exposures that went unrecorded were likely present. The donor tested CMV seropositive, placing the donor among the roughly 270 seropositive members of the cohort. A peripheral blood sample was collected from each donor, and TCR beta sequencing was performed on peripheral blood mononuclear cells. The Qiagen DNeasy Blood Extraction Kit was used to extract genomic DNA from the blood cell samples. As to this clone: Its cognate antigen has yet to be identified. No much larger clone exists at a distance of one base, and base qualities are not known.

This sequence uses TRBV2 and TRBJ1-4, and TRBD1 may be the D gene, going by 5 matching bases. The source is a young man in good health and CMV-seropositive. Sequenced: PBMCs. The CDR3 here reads CASSGGANEKLFF. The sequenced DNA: TGTGCCAGCAGTGGGGGGGCTAATGAAAAACTGTTTTTT.